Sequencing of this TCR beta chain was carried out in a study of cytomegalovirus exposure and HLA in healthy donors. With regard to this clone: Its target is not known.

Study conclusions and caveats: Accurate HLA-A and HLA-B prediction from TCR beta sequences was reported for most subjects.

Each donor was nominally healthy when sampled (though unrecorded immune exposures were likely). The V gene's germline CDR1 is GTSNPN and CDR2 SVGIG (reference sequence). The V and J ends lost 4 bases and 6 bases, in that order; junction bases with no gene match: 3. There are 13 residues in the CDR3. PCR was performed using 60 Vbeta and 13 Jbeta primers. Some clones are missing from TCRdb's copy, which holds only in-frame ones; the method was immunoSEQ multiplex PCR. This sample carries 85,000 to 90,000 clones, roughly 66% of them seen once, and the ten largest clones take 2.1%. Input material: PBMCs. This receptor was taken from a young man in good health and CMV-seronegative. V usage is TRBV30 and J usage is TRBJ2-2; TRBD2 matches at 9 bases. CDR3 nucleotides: TGTGCCTGGACCTGGACTAGCGCCGGGGAGCTGTTTTTT. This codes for CAWTWTSAGELFF.